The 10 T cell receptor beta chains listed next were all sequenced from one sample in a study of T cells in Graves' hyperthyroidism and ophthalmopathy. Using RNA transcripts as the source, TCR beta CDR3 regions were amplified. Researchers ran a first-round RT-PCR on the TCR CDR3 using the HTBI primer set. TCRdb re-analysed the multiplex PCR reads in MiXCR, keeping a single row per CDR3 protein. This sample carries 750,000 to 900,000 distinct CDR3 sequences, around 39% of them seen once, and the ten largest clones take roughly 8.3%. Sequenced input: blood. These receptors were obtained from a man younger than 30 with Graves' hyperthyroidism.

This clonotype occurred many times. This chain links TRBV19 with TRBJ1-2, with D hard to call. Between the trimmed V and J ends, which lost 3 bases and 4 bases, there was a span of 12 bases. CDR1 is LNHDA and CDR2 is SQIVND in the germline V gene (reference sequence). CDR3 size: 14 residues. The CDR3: CASSMGKPTYGYTF. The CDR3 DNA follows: TGTGCCAGTAGTATGGGGAAACCGACCTATGGCTACACCTTC.

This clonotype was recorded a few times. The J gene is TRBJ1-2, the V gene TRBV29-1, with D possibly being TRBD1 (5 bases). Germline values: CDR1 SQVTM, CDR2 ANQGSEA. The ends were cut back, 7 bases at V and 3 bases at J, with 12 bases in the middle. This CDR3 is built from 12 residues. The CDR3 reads CSALTGDYGYTF. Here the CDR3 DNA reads TGCAGCGCCCTAACGGGGGACTATGGCTACACCTTC.

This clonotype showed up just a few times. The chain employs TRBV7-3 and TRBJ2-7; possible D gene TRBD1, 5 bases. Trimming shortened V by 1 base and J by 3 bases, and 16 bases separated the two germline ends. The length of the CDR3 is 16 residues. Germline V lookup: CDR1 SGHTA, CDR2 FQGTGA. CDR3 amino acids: CASSLKPWGRDYEQYF. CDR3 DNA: TGTGCCAGCAGCTTAAAGCCCTGGGGCAGGGACTACGAGCAGTACTTC.

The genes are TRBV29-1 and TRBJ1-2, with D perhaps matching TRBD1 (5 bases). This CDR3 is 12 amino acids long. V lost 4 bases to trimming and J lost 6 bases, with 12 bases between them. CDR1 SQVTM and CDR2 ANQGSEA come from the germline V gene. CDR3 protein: CSVAGLADGYTF. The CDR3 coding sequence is TGCAGCGTTGCGGGACTAGCGGATGGCTACACCTTC.

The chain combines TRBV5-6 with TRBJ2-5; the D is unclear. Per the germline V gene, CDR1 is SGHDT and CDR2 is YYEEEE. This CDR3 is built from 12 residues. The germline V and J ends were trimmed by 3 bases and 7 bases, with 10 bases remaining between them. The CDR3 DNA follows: TGTGCCAGCAGCTGGACGTCGGGGACCCAGTACTTC. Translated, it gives CASSWTSGTQYF.

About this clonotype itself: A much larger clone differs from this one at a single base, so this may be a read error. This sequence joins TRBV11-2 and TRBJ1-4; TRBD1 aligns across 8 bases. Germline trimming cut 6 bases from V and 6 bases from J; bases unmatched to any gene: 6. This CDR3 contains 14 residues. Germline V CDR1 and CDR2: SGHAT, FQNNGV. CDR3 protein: CASRDRTGHEKLFF. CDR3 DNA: TGTGCCAGCAGGGATCGGACAGGGCATGAAAAACTGTTTTTT. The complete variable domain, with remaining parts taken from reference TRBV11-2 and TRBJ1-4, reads EAGVAQSPRYKIIEKRQSVAFWCNPISGHATLYWYQQILGQGPKLLIQFQNNGVVDDSQLPKDRFSAERLKGVDSTLKIQPAKLEDSAVYLCASRDRTGHEKLFFGSGTQLSVL.

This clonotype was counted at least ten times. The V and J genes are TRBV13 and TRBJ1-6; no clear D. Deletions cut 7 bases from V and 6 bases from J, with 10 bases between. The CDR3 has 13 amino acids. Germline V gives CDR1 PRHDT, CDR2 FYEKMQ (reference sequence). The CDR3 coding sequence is TGTGCCAGCACCACTTACAGTAATTCACCCCTCCACTTT. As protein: CASTTYSNSPLHF.

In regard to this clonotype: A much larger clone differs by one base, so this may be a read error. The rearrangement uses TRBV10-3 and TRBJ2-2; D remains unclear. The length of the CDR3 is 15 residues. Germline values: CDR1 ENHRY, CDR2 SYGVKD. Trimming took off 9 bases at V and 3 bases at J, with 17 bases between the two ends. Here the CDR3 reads CAISDLGTDTGELFF. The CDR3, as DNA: TGTGCCATATCCGACCTGGGAACGGACACCGGGGAGCTGTTTTTT.

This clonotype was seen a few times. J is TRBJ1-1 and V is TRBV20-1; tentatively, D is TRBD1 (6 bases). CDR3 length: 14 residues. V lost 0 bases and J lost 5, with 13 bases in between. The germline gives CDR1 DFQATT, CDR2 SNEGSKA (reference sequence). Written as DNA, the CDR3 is TGCAGTGCTAGAGATAGGGGGGGGAGGACTGAAGCTTTCTTT. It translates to CSARDRGGRTEAFF.

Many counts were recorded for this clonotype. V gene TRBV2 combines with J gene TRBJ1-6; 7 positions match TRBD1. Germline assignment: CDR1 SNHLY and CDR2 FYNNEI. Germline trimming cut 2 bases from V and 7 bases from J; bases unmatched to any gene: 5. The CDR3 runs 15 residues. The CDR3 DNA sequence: TGTGCCAGCAGTGAAAGGGCGGACAGGAATTCACCCCTCCACTTT. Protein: CASSERADRNSPLHF. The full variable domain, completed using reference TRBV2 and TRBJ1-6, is EPEVTQTPSHQVTQMGQEVILRCVPISNHLYFYWYRQILGQKVEFLVSFYNNEISEKSEIFDDQFSVERPDGSNFTLKIRSTKLEDSAMYFCASSERADRNSPLHFGNGTRLTVT.